Here is one T cell receptor (beta chain) with its context. Its cognate antigen is unknown. TCRdb reprocessed the 5' RACE reads via MiXCR and lists one record per CDR3 protein. Of under 300,000 distinct CDR3 sequences in the sample, roughly 13% are singletons; the top ten hold roughly 3.7%. Healthy Caucasians made up all donors. This sample stems from a study of identical twins. Study outcomes and limitations: In cord blood, abundant beta clonotypes had fewer insertions; memory showed no trend. There was an excess of low generation probability in the out-of-frame alpha sequences that twins shared.

CDR3 length: 16 amino acids. Germline assignment: CDR1 SGHTA and CDR2 FQGNSA. J lost 5 bases, V lost 2 bases, and 6 bases had no gene match. The data also belong to a second study, concerning yellow fever vaccine responses in identical twins. That source adds: Twins reportedly had a vaccine T cell response that seemed partly convergent, partly personalized.

What was sequenced was memory (CD45RO+) T cells sorted from blood. This TCR derives from a woman aged 18-29 years in good health. The chain links TRBV7-2 to TRBJ2-3, with 11 bases lining up with TRBD2. In DNA form, the CDR3 reads TGTGCCAGCAGCTTAAGTCTAGCGGGGGGAATAGATACGCAGTATTTT. It translates to CASSLSLAGGIDTQYF. The whole variable domain, filled in from reference TRBV7-2 and TRBJ2-3, reads GAGVSQSPSNKVTEKGKDVELRCDPISGHTALYWYRQSLGQGLEFLIYFQGNSAPDKSGLPSDRFSAERTGGSVSTLTIQRTQQEDSAVYLCASSLSLAGGIDTQYFGPGTRLTVL.